The 21 T cell receptor beta chains reported below all come from one sample, sequenced in a study of blood T cell repertoires in COVID-19. Clones were sequenced by immunoSEQ multiplex PCR, and TCRdb holds only the in-frame ones, with some missing. The sample shows around 100,000 clones, less than 85% of them seen only once. The source material was peripheral blood. These receptors came from a woman between 70 and 85 years old with active or convalescent COVID-19.

The chain carries TRBV3-1 (or the pseudogene TRBV3-2) and TRBJ1-4; 9 nucleotides agree with TRBD1. The CDR3 sequence is 15 residues long. V was clipped by 3 bases and J by 3 bases; unmatched bases: 2. Germline V gene lookup returns CDR1 LGHDT and CDR2 YNNKEL (reference sequence). CDR3 region: CASSHRQGANEKLFF. CDR3 nucleotides: TGTGCCAGCAGCCACCGACAGGGGGCTAATGAAAAACTGTTTTTT.

This clone was seen more than once but under ten times. This chain links TRBV5-1 with TRBJ2-3; tentatively, D is TRBD1 (5 bases). Germline loops: CDR1 SGHRS, CDR2 YFSETQ. CDR3 size: 13 residues. V was trimmed by 4 bases and J by 0 bases, leaving 6 bases between them. CDR3 nucleotide sequence: TGCGCCAGCAGCGGGGCTAGCACAGATACGCAGTATTTT. It encodes CASSGASTDTQYF.

This chain joins TRBV18 and TRBJ2-2, with 11 bases aligning to TRBD2. Losses at the gene ends were 3 bases for V and 6 bases for J; bases not matched to a gene: 6. This CDR3 is built from 16 residues. CDR1 and CDR2 from the germline V gene are KGHSH and LQKENI. CDR3 residues: CASSPSLAGVAGELFF. The CDR3 DNA is TGTGCCAGCTCACCTTCACTAGCGGGAGTTGCCGGGGAGCTGTTTTTT.

V gene TRBV19 combines with J gene TRBJ1-5, with TRBD1 matching over 9 bases. Germline V CDR1 and CDR2: LNHDA, SQIVND (reference sequence). The V gene end was trimmed by 4 bases and the J gene end by 3 bases; junction bases not matched to a gene: 4. The CDR3 contains 15 residues. CDR3 in amino acids: CASSRQGDFNQPQHF. The CDR3 nucleotides are TGTGCCAGTAGTAGACAGGGGGACTTCAATCAGCCCCAGCATTTT.

V is TRBV27 and J is TRBJ2-2; the match to TRBD2 covers 11 bases. The germline V gene has CDR1 MNHEY and CDR2 SMNVEV (reference sequence). The CDR3 loop spans 18 amino acids. J gave up 6 bases and V 8 bases, and 17 bases lay outside the gene matches. In nucleotides, the CDR3 is TGTGCCAGCGCAAGACTAGCGGGGTCGCCTACTCGAGCCGGGGAGCTGTTTTTT. Protein: CASARLAGSPTRAGELFF.

The rearrangement links TRBV7-2 to TRBJ2-7; TRBD1 agrees at 11 bases. This CDR3 has 16 residues. Trimming removed 2 bases from V and 3 bases from J; junction bases left unmatched: 6. Per germline, CDR1 SGHTA and CDR2 FQGNSA. CDR3 residues: CASSLYGQGASYEQYF. The CDR3 DNA follows: TGTGCCAGCAGCTTATACGGACAGGGGGCGAGCTACGAGCAGTACTTC.

The chain carries TRBV10-3 and TRBJ1-6; D might be TRBD1 (6 bases). Germline V gene sequence: CDR1 ENHRY, CDR2 SYGVKD. The CDR3 length is 14 residues. Trimming removed 7 bases from V and 8 bases from J, with 15 bases in between. In nucleotides, the CDR3 is TGTGCCATCAAGAGGGCTCCAGGGGATTCACCCCTCCACTTT. This sequence encodes CAIKRAPGDSPLHF.

The V gene is TRBV5-4, the J gene TRBJ2-3, with TRBD2 as a possible D gene (6 bases). This CDR3 region has 18 residues. Looked up from germline, CDR1 is SGHNT and CDR2 is YYREEE (reference sequence). V was cut by 1 base and J by 0 bases, with 18 bases left in between. CDR3 nucleotide sequence: TGTGCCAGCAGCTTGACGGGAGTAAGGGCTCAAAGCACAGATACGCAGTATTTT. Amino acids: CASSLTGVRAQSTDTQYF.

The gene calls are TRBV10-3 and TRBJ2-1; 11 bases map to TRBD2. This CDR3 spans 16 amino acids. V lost 7 bases to trimming and J lost 6 bases; unmatched junction nucleotides: 11. Germline-derived CDR1 and CDR2 are ENHRY and SYGVKD. CDR3 nucleotides: TGTGCCATCAAAACTAGCGGGAGTTTGGGGTCCAATGAGCAGTTCTTC. The encoded protein is CAIKTSGSLGSNEQFF.

The chain joins TRBV12-3 or TRBV12-4 to TRBJ2-1, with D tentatively TRBD2 (5 bases). Between the trimmed V and J ends, which lost 6 bases and 4 bases, there was a span of 10 bases. The length of the CDR3 is 13 residues. The CDR3, as DNA: TGTGCCAGCAGCCGGCCGGGGTACAATGAGCAGTTCTTC. Encoded protein: CASSRPGYNEQFF.

V and J are TRBV5-1 and TRBJ1-6, with TRBD1 matching over 7 bases. This CDR3 is built from 14 residues. Trimming at V came to 7 bases and at J to 6 bases, leaving 7 bases not matched to a gene. Germline V gene data show CDR1 as SGHRS and CDR2 as YFSETQ. The CDR3 reads CASRQGTANSPLHF. CDR3 bases: TGCGCCAGCCGCCAAGGGACAGCTAATTCACCCCTCCACTTT.

The J gene is TRBJ1-1, the V gene TRBV27; no clear D gene. The CDR3 extends over 14 amino acids. Germline V gene sequence: CDR1 MNHEY, CDR2 SMNVEV (reference sequence). V was cut by 6 bases and J by 3 bases, with 14 bases left in between. CDR3: CASSRSGGDTEAFF. CDR3 nucleotides: TGTGCCAGCAGCCGCTCTGGAGGTGACACTGAAGCTTTCTTT.

The rearrangement joins TRBV7-2 to TRBJ1-2; possibly TRBD1 for D (5 bases). Trimming took off 0 bases at V and 5 bases at J, with 10 bases between the two ends. The length of the CDR3 is 14 residues. The germline V gene encodes CDR1 SGHTA and CDR2 FQGNSA. The CDR3 loop is CASSLAGVRYGYTF. CDR3 nucleotide sequence: TGTGCCAGCAGCTTAGCAGGGGTCCGATATGGCTACACCTTC.

The V call is TRBV28, the J call TRBJ2-1; possibly TRBD1 for D (5 bases). The length of the CDR3 is 14 residues. Trimming pared 6 bases from V and 0 bases from J, leaving 9 bases between. Germline CDR1 is MDHEN and CDR2 is SYDVKM. CDR3 loop: CASRKQDSYNEQFF. The CDR3 bases are TGTGCCAGCAGGAAACAGGACTCCTACAATGAGCAGTTCTTC.

This clone was detected only once. The chain employs TRBV5-8 and TRBJ1-6; D unclear. The CDR3 is 13 amino acids. Germline V CDR1 and CDR2: SGHTS, YDEGEE. Trimming took off 1 base at V and 8 bases at J, with 7 bases between the two ends. The CDR3 DNA reads as TGTGCCAGCAGCTTGAACTCGGATTCACCCCTCCACTTT. Encoded protein: CASSLNSDSPLHF.

This chain connects TRBV18 to TRBJ2-3, with D unresolved. V lost 1 base, J lost 0 bases, and 8 bases lay in between. The germline CDR1 and CDR2 sequences are KGHSH and LQKENI. This CDR3 comprises 15 residues. The CDR3 bases are TGTGCCAGCTCACCACTCTCGGTTAGCACAGATACGCAGTATTTT. This gives the protein CASSPLSVSTDTQYF.

The V call is TRBV3-1 (or the pseudogene TRBV3-2), the J call TRBJ1-1; TRBD1 agrees at 10 bases. The CDR3 covers 17 residues. After removal of 4 bases from V and 6 bases from J, the junction contained 14 bases not matched to a gene. The V gene's germline CDR1 is LGHDT and CDR2 YNNKEL (reference sequence). The CDR3 DNA follows: TGTGCCAGCAGCCCGATTCTCGCCTTAGGACAGGGGGCTGAAGCTTTCTTT. Protein product: CASSPILALGQGAEAFF.

CDR3 residues: CASSVSPTMYGTQYF. The CDR3 nucleotides are TGTGCCAGCAGCGTATCACCTACTATGTACGGGACCCAGTACTTC. V usage is TRBV9 and J usage is TRBJ2-5; no firm D call. The V gene lost 1 base and the J gene lost 7 bases, with 17 bases spanning the gap. Looked up from germline, CDR1 is SGDLS and CDR2 is YYNGEE. The CDR3 has 15 amino acids.

V usage is TRBV5-1 and J usage is TRBJ1-6; D may be TRBD1 (6 bases). The CDR3 has 16 residues. V was pared by 0 bases and J by 4 bases, with 11 bases between. Germline loops: CDR1 SGHRS, CDR2 YFSETQ. CDR3 in amino acids: CASSLGPDRYNSPLHF. As DNA, the CDR3 is TGCGCCAGCAGCTTGGGACCGGACAGATATAATTCACCCCTCCACTTT.

This clone was recorded once. This sequence joins TRBV1 and TRBJ1-2; TRBD1 is the table's D call and was not checked against the DNA. TRBV1 is recorded as a pseudogene. The CDR3 is 14 amino acids. CDR3 bases: TGCACCAGCAGCAACCCCCGGGACAGATATGGCTACACCTTC. Encoded protein: CTSSNPRDRYGYTF.

The chain uses TRBV3-1 (or the pseudogene TRBV3-2) and TRBJ2-3; D might be TRBD2 (7 bases). With 1 base removed from V and 0 bases from J, the gap between germline ends came to 20 bases. Germline V lookup: CDR1 LGHDT, CDR2 YNNKEL (reference sequence). There are 19 residues in the CDR3. CDR3: CASSQGIRAGASSTDTQYF. The CDR3 DNA is TGTGCCAGCAGCCAAGGAATCCGGGCGGGGGCCTCTAGCACAGATACGCAGTATTTT.